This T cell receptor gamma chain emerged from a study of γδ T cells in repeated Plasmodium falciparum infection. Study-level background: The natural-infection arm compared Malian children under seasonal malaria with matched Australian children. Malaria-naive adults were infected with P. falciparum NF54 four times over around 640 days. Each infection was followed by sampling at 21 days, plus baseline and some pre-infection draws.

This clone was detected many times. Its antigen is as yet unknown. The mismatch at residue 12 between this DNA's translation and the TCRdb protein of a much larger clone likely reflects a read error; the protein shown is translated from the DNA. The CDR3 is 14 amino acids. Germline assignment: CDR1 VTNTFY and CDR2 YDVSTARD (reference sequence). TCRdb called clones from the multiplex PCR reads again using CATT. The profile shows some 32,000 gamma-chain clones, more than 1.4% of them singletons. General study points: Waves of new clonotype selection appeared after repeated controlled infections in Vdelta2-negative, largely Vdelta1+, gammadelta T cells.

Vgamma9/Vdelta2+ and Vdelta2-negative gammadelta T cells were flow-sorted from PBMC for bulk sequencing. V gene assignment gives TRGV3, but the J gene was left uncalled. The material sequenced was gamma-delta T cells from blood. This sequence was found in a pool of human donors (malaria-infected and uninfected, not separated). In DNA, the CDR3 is TGTGCCACCTGGGACAGGTCAAGGGATTGGATCAGGACGTTT. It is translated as CATWDRSRDWIRTF.